The present TCR beta chain was sequenced within a study of blood T cell repertoires in COVID-19. Study-wide background: Acute and convalescent COVID-19 samples came from the United States, Italy and Spain. T cells, B-cell-depleted T cells, or PBMCs provided the cDNA or gDNA that served as material.

CDR1 and CDR2 (germline): LNHDA, SQIVND (reference sequence). This CDR3 has 16 residues. The V segment lost 1 base and the J segment 4 bases; nucleotides outside the gene matches: 4. Here immunoSEQ multiplex PCR was the method, and the copy in TCRdb shows in-frame clones only, minus some. The sample records about 480,000 clones, around 89% being singletons. This clone was counted only a few times. In the same sample, other DNA sequences code for this CDR3. Individuals aged roughly 18 to 100 years were recruited from fewer than 25 US areas. Donors of Cohort 3 who recovered were those that had two negative PCRs, clearance, or symptom resolution.

The source is a woman in her thirties or forties who had recovered from COVID-19. The sequencing sample was made of PBMCs or T cells enriched from blood (not recorded which). The chain recombines TRBV19 with TRBJ2-3; TRBD2 agrees at 11 bases. CDR3 protein: CASSIGLAGTSDTQYF. CDR3 nucleotide sequence: TGTGCCAGTAGTATAGGACTAGCGGGAACCTCAGATACGCAGTATTTT.